The clone carrying this T cell receptor (beta chain) was found many times. These data originate in a study of molecular identifiers for immune sequencing clone quantification. TCRdb re-called the PCR reads through MiXCR, storing one row per CDR3 protein. This table has 40,000 to 45,000 distinct CDR3 sequences, 24% appearing once. The CDR3 length is 12 residues. Germline CDR1 DFQATT, CDR2 SNEGSKA (reference sequence). J lost 6 bases, V lost 6 bases, and 2 bases had no gene match. This clonotype was sampled from a human donor in good health. Some libraries in this study had Jurkat cell RNA spiked in. Sample: naive CD8+ T cells from blood, with Jurkat cell RNA spiked in. Indicated subset: FACS-sorted CD8+CD4-CCR7+CD45RA+ naive T cells. The chain has TRBV20-1 and TRBJ2-2, with TRBD1 identical over 9 bases. The CDR3, as DNA: TGCAGTGCAAACAGGGGGCCCGGGGAGCTGTTTTTT. This gives the protein CSANRGPGELFF.